A single sample gave rise to the 24 T cell receptor beta chains below, sequenced in a study of blood T cells in healthy people across ages. The second PCR ran 7 to 11 cycles with a sample-barcoded 5' primer and J-beta primers. Using its own MiXCR run on the 5' RACE reads, TCRdb lists one record per CDR3 protein. The table has about 670,000 distinct CDR3 sequences, around 38% seen once. Sample: blood. The receptors derive from a man older than 75 in good health.

This clonotype occurred a few times. The J gene is TRBJ2-1, the V gene TRBV11-3, with D perhaps matching TRBD1 (6 bases). V was shortened by 5 bases and J by 6 bases, with 20 bases between the two germline ends. Germline CDR1 is SGHNT and CDR2 is YENEEA. This CDR3 comprises 16 residues. CDR3 protein: CASSSHRVGVSNEQFF. The CDR3 DNA reads TGTGCCAGCAGCAGCCACAGGGTAGGAGTCAGCAATGAGCAGTTCTTC.

The CDR3 region is CASSLVVAGDGNEQFF. CDR3 nucleotides: TGCGCCAGCAGCTTGGTGGTAGCGGGAGATGGTAATGAGCAGTTCTTC. The chain recombines TRBV5-1 with TRBJ2-1; TRBD2 matches 9 bases. This CDR3 has 16 amino acids. V gave up 0 bases and J gave up 7 bases; unmatched junction bases: 8. Germline V lookup: CDR1 SGHRS, CDR2 YFSETQ. Drawing the rest from reference TRBV5-1 and TRBJ2-1, the complete variable domain is KAGVTQTPRYLIKTRGQQVTLSCSPISGHRSVSWYQQTPGQGLQFLFEYFSETQRNKGNFPGRFSGRQFSNSRSEMNVSTLELGDSALYLCASSLVVAGDGNEQFFGPGTRLTVL.

The rearrangement uses TRBV4-1 and TRBJ2-3; 7 bases line up with TRBD2. CDR1 MGHRA and CDR2 YSYEKL come from the germline V gene. The CDR3 has 15 residues. The junction had 6 bases not matched to a gene; V was cut back by 5 bases and J by 1 base. This CDR3 reads CASSGRSGGTDTQYF. The DNA of the CDR3 is TGCGCCAGCAGCGGCAGAAGCGGGGGCACAGATACGCAGTATTTT.

Turning to this clonotype: The junction and the germline gene differ at one end; a read error may be behind it. The rearrangement uses TRBV7-9 and TRBJ2-3; D might be TRBD2 (5 bases). CDR3 size: 16 residues. CDR1 SEHNR and CDR2 FQNEAQ come from the germline V gene (reference sequence). The CDR3 reads CASTPQAAPRVDTQYF. The CDR3 DNA reads as TGTGCTAGCACCCCTCAAGCGGCCCCGAGAGTAGATACGCAGTATTTT.

This clonotype showed up just once. The rearrangement links TRBV9 to TRBJ2-3; 10 bases fit TRBD2. The CDR3 contains 15 residues. CDR1 and CDR2 from the germline V gene are SGDLS and YYNGEE. V was clipped by 5 bases and J by 2 bases; unmatched bases: 5. Here the CDR3 reads CASRGTSGATDTQYF. DNA of the CDR3: TGTGCCAGCAGGGGAACTAGCGGGGCCACAGATACGCAGTATTTT.

This sequence joins TRBV7-2 and TRBJ2-7; D is unresolved. This CDR3 comprises 14 residues. Germline values: CDR1 SGHTA, CDR2 FQGNSA. The V end was cut by 1 base, the J end by 2 bases, with 9 bases between. CDR3 loop: CASSLGSAPYEQYF. Written as DNA, the CDR3 is TGTGCCAGCAGCTTAGGGTCAGCACCCTACGAGCAGTACTTC.

The J gene is TRBJ2-7, the V gene TRBV28, with D possibly being TRBD1 (5 bases). CDR1 MDHEN and CDR2 SYDVKM come from the germline V gene. The CDR3 has 14 amino acids. Trimming stripped 2 bases from V and 5 bases from J, with 13 bases between. The CDR3 nucleotides are TGTGCCAGCAGTTTAAAGCAGGGCTGGAACGAGCAGTACTTC. As protein: CASSLKQGWNEQYF. The full variable domain, in which reference TRBV28 and TRBJ2-7 provide the parts outside the CDR3, is DVKVTQSSRYLVKRTGEKVFLECVQDMDHENMFWYRQDPGLGLRLIYFSYDVKMKEKGDIPEGYSVSREKKERFSLILESASTNQTSMYLCASSLKQGWNEQYFGPGTRLTVT.

The V call is TRBV29-1, the J call TRBJ1-4, with D perhaps TRBD1 (6 bases). CDR1 and CDR2 (germline): SQVTM, ANQGSEA. CDR3 size: 12 residues. V was pared by 6 bases and J by 3 bases, with 8 bases between. The CDR3 reads CSVGQSNEKLFF. CDR3 bases: TGCAGCGTCGGACAGTCTAATGAAAAACTGTTTTTT.

In this sample, this clonotype turned up a few times. This chain links TRBV29-1 with TRBJ2-7; unclear D gene. The CDR3 spans 11 residues. Per germline, CDR1 SQVTM and CDR2 ANQGSEA. V lost 5 bases to trimming and J lost 5 bases, with 10 bases between them. DNA of the CDR3: TGCAGCGTTCTGGGTCAAGACGAGCAGTACTTC. Translating gives CSVLGQDEQYF.

This clonotype was seen a handful of times. CDR3 bases: TGTGCCAGCAGCCGAGACCCATACAACACCGGGGAGCTGTTTTTT. Translating gives CASSRDPYNTGELFF. The chain uses TRBV6-6 and TRBJ2-2; D ambiguous. Trimming shortened V by 6 bases and J by 2 bases, and 13 bases separated the two germline ends. CDR3 length: 15 amino acids. Germline CDR1 is MNHNY and CDR2 is SVGAGI (reference sequence).

This clonotype was picked up a small number of times. This could be a read error, since a much larger clone is one nucleotide away. The rearrangement joins TRBV6-5 to TRBJ2-5; D possibly corresponds to TRBD2 (6 bases). CDR1 is MNHEY and CDR2 is SVGAGI in the germline V gene. The CDR3 totals 12 residues. V was trimmed by 2 bases and J by 13 bases, leaving 14 bases between them. In DNA, the CDR3 is TGTGCCAGCAGTTACCCGGCGGGGCGCCCGTACTTC. This sequence encodes CASSYPAGRPYF.

CDR3 loop: CASSTAGRVYEQFF. CDR3 bases: TGTGCCAGTAGTACAGCGGGAAGGGTCTATGAGCAGTTCTTC. This sequence joins TRBV19 and TRBJ2-1, with TRBD2 identical over 7 bases. Trimming cost V 4 bases and J 8 bases; bases outside gene matches: 8. Looked up from germline, CDR1 is LNHDA and CDR2 is SQIVND (reference sequence). This CDR3 is built from 14 residues.

The chain's CDR3 is CASSSISAGAGANVLTF. In DNA, the CDR3 is TGCGCCAGCAGCTCTATTTCGGCCGGGGCTGGGGCCAACGTCCTGACTTTC. This sequence joins TRBV5-1 and TRBJ2-6, with D possibly TRBD2 on 5 matching bases. The CDR3 sequence is 17 residues long. V was clipped by 3 bases and J by 2 bases, with 15 bases between them. The germline V gene encodes CDR1 SGHRS and CDR2 YFSETQ.

This clonotype was detected only once. V usage is TRBV3-1 and J usage is TRBJ2-4, with a weak D call TRBD2 (6 bases). The J call may be incorrect, as the DNA end agrees better with TRBJ2-7. The CDR3 consists of 16 residues. Germline-derived CDR1 and CDR2 are LGHDT and YNNKEL (reference sequence). CDR3 DNA: TGTGCCAGCAGCCAAGAAGTGGGACTCGGGCGGTACGAGCAGTACTTC. Translation gives CASSQEVGLGRYEQYF.

CDR3 in DNA: TGTGCCAGCAGTAACCGGGACAGAGAAGAGACCCAGTACTTC. It is translated as CASSNRDREETQYF. The genes are TRBV12-3 or TRBV12-4 and TRBJ2-5; 7 positions agree with TRBD1. The CDR3 is made up of 14 amino acids. With V trimmed by 5 bases and J by 3 bases, 6 bases remained unmatched.

The chain uses TRBV12-3 or TRBV12-4 and TRBJ1-2; a possible D gene is TRBD1 (5 bases). Trimming stripped 5 bases from V and 5 bases from J, with 18 bases between. The CDR3 has 15 amino acids. CDR3 region: CASSMGAGPVYGYTF. CDR3 DNA sequence: TGTGCCAGCAGTATGGGTGCAGGGCCAGTTTATGGCTACACCTTC.

This chain links TRBV6-4 with TRBJ1-1; D unclear. There are 13 residues in the CDR3. V gave up 3 bases and J gave up 4 bases, with 9 bases separating them. Germline-derived CDR1 and CDR2 are MRHNA and SNTAGT. CDR3: CASSERVGTEAFF. The CDR3 region has the DNA TGTGCCAGCAGTGAACGGGTGGGCACTGAAGCTTTCTTT.

This clonotype was seen more than once but under ten times. The genes are TRBV2 and TRBJ2-5; D is possibly TRBD2 (5 bases). The V gene's germline CDR1 is SNHLY and CDR2 FYNNEI. This CDR3 spans 13 amino acids. The V gene lost 6 bases and the J gene lost 1 base, with 9 bases spanning the gap. CDR3 DNA: TGTGCCAGCAGAGACTACTCCCAAGAGACCCAGTACTTC. Its protein product is CASRDYSQETQYF.

The rearrangement uses TRBV6-5 and TRBJ2-4; 10 bases are shared with TRBD1. The J call is in doubt because the DNA end fits TRBJ2-7 better. Germline V gene data show CDR1 as MNHEY and CDR2 as SVGAGI. The CDR3 contains 14 residues. The CDR3 DNA follows: TGTGCCAACAGGCTACAGACAGGGGGCAACGAGCAGTACTTC. It encodes CANRLQTGGNEQYF.

This clonotype has just a few counts. Just one base apart from a much larger clone, this may be a read error. The CDR3 nucleotides are TGTGCCAGCAGCTTAGGGGGAGACAGGGGCGAGCAGTACTTC. Protein: CASSLGGDRGEQYF. The J gene is TRBJ2-7, the V gene TRBV7-2, with 8 bases lining up with TRBD1. The V segment lost 1 base and the J segment 6 bases; nucleotides outside the gene matches: 5. From germline, CDR1 is SGHTA and CDR2 FQGNSA. The CDR3 is made up of 14 amino acids.

The chain is built from TRBV5-1 and TRBJ2-1; 10 bases map to TRBD2. The ends lost 4 bases at V and 4 bases at J; junction bases unmatched: 8. The length of the CDR3 is 16 residues. Per the germline V gene, CDR1 is SGHRS and CDR2 is YFSETQ. The DNA of the CDR3 is TGCGCCAGCAGCGCCGGACTAGCGGTAGATTACAATGAGCAGTTCTTC. Translated: CASSAGLAVDYNEQFF. The complete variable domain, with remaining parts taken from reference TRBV5-1 and TRBJ2-1, reads KAGVTQTPRYLIKTRGQQVTLSCSPISGHRSVSWYQQTPGQGLQFLFEYFSETQRNKGNFPGRFSGRQFSNSRSEMNVSTLELGDSALYLCASSAGLAVDYNEQFFGPGTRLTVL.

V usage is TRBV28 and J usage is TRBJ2-1, with 15 bases matching TRBD2. The CDR3 extends over 19 amino acids. Germline V CDR1 and CDR2: MDHEN, SYDVKM. Trimming removed 2 bases from V and 4 bases from J; junction bases left unmatched: 9. The CDR3 bases are TGTGCCAGCAGTTTAGGGTTTGGGACTAGCGGGGGGCAATACAATGAGCAGTTCTTC. This sequence encodes CASSLGFGTSGGQYNEQFF.

This chain joins TRBV20-1 and TRBJ2-1; TRBD1 matches 7 bases. The V gene's germline CDR1 is DFQATT and CDR2 SNEGSKA (reference sequence). The CDR3 spans 13 residues. V dropped 6 bases and J dropped 13; count of bases not matched to a gene: 15. CDR3 amino acids: CSADLGQEETQFF. The DNA of the CDR3 is TGCAGTGCCGACCTAGGACAGGAAGAGACCCAGTTCTTC.

This chain uses TRBV10-2 with TRBJ2-5, with D uncertain. Germline V gene data show CDR1 as WSHSY and CDR2 as SAAADI. The CDR3 is 15 residues long. Deletions cut 8 bases from V and 0 bases from J, with 16 bases between. The CDR3 reads CASSAVAGNQETQYF. CDR3 nucleotides: TGCGCCAGCTCGGCCGTGGCAGGAAACCAAGAGACCCAGTACTTC.